This T cell receptor (beta chain) was observed in a study of human T cells and chemical hapten exposure. Study context: Patients, a majority of them female, were diagnosed with alopecia areata, totalis or universalis. Study outcomes and limitations: Unchanged with DPC sensitization were TCRs above 1 in 1000 frequency. Expanded TCRs showed more large CDR3 clusters than pre-sensitization or healthy control sets.

Trimming stripped 6 bases from V and 8 bases from J, with 12 bases between. The CDR3 is made up of 12 amino acids. TCRdb re-analysed the RACE reads in MiXCR, keeping a single row per CDR3 protein. Found here are around 330,000 distinct CDR3 sequences, 4.5% to 5.5% of them singletons; the top ten hold over 6.5%. This clonotype was seen ten or more times. Antigen unknown. Time point specified: pre-sensitization, week 0. Indicated treatment: therapeutic diphenylcyclopropenone sensitization with weekly scalp DPC. The J gene is TRBJ2-3, the V gene TRBV12-3 or TRBV12-4; possibly TRBD2 for D (5 bases). The sample was whole blood, taken in connection with sensitization to the hapten diphenylcyclopropenone (DPC). This clonotype originated in a woman between 18 and 29 years old with alopecia areata. Some clones in this sample may be carry-over from other donors' samples. CDR3 coding DNA: TGTGCCAGCAGCCTTCACGGGGTTACGCAGTATTTT. As protein: CASSLHGVTQYF.